The subject of this entry is one TCR beta chain. This sample was taken from a study of cytomegalovirus exposure and HLA in healthy donors. The wider study: An early data release held 79 million or so unique TCRs from HLA-typed donors. Genetic ancestry analysis placed approximately 78% of the 400 or so donors that were genotyped in the Caucasian-associated cluster.

A multiplex PCR was run with 60 Vbeta primers and 13 Jbeta primers. The table came from immunoSEQ multiplex PCR; TCRdb's copy has only in-frame clones and leaves some out. This sample has about 150,000 clones, with over 60% found just once. V gave up 4 bases and J gave up 3 bases; unmatched junction bases: 6. Germline values: CDR1 MGHRA, CDR2 YSYEKL. The CDR3 loop spans 14 amino acids. The receptor comes from a woman between 25 and 40 years old in good health and CMV-seropositive. Material for sequencing was PBMCs. The V and J genes are TRBV4-1 and TRBJ2-7, with 7 bases matching TRBD2. CDR3 DNA: TGCGCCAGCAGCCCCTTGCGCGGGAGCTACGAGCAGTACTTC. Amino acid sequence: CASSPLRGSYEQYF.